The 17 T cell receptor beta chains reported below all come from one sample, sequenced in a study of fetal regulatory T cell absence and autoimmunity. Sequencing used immunoSEQ multiplex PCR; TCRdb keeps in-frame clones, though not all of them. The sample records 95,000 or so clones, more than 70% being singletons. The specimen was pancreas tissue. The receptors were sampled from a male donor with IPEX syndrome.

This clone turned up a few times. The genes are TRBV5-1 and TRBJ1-5; the match to TRBD1 covers 9 bases. There are 18 residues in the CDR3. Trimming at V came to 4 bases and at J to 3 bases, leaving 14 bases not matched to a gene. Germline CDR1 reads SGHRS; CDR2 reads YFSETQ. CDR3 loop: CASSERPRDRAYNQPQHF. CDR3 nucleotides: TGCGCCAGCAGCGAACGGCCCCGGGACAGGGCATACAATCAGCCCCAGCATTTT.

The chain uses TRBV13 and TRBJ2-5; D uncertain. The V end was cut by 5 bases, the J end by 5 bases, with 6 bases between. CDR3 length: 11 residues. The germline V gene encodes CDR1 PRHDT and CDR2 FYEKMQ (reference sequence). CDR3 nucleotide sequence: TGTGCCAGCAGCCCCAGGGAGACCCAGTACTTC. It codes for CASSPRETQYF.

The chain couples TRBV14 to TRBJ2-7, with 7 bases aligning to TRBD1. Germline lookup yields CDR1 SGHDN and CDR2 FVKESK. J lost 0 bases, V lost 0 bases, and 2 bases had no gene match. The CDR3 is made up of 15 amino acids. CDR3 amino acids: CASSQETGSSYEQYF. The CDR3 DNA sequence: TGTGCCAGCAGCCAAGAGACAGGGAGCTCCTACGAGCAGTACTTC.

CDR3 residues: CATSRDPEAEQFF. CDR3 coding DNA: TGTGCCACCAGCAGAGACCCCGAGGCTGAGCAGTTCTTC. This chain connects TRBV15 to TRBJ2-1; no clear D. V was pared by 0 bases and J by 9 bases, with 9 bases between. Germline V gives CDR1 LNHNV, CDR2 YYDKDF (reference sequence). The CDR3 has 13 residues.

The V and J genes are TRBV30 and TRBJ1-2; D not resolved. CDR3 length: 16 residues. Germline loops: CDR1 GTSNPN, CDR2 SVGIG (reference sequence). Trimming shortened V by 0 bases and J by 0 bases, and 14 bases separated the two germline ends. This CDR3 reads CAWSVRQVATNYGYTF. Written as DNA, the CDR3 is TGTGCCTGGAGTGTTCGCCAGGTCGCCACTAACTATGGCTACACCTTC.

This clone was seen only once. The genes are TRBV27 and TRBJ1-1, with D unresolved. Deletions cut 2 bases from V and 4 bases from J, with 8 bases between. This CDR3 comprises 13 residues. Germline assignment: CDR1 MNHEY and CDR2 SMNVEV (reference sequence). The CDR3 loop reads CASSLGVATEAFF. The CDR3 nucleotides read TGTGCCAGCAGTTTAGGGGTGGCCACTGAAGCTTTCTTT.

The V and J genes are TRBV10-3 and TRBJ2-7; D uncertain. The CDR3 consists of 12 residues. V was shortened by 3 bases and J by 0 bases, with 3 bases between the two germline ends. CDR1 is ENHRY and CDR2 is SYGVKD in the germline V gene. The CDR3 sequence: CAISEYSYEQYF. DNA of the CDR3: TGTGCCATCAGTGAATACTCCTACGAGCAGTACTTC.

V usage is TRBV10-3 and J usage is TRBJ1-1; D ambiguous. Germline CDR1 reads ENHRY; CDR2 reads SYGVKD. The germline V and J ends were trimmed by 10 bases and 1 base, with 13 bases remaining between them. The CDR3 has 13 residues. The chain's CDR3 is CATSDTTNTEAFF. CDR3 sequence (DNA): TGTGCCACCTCAGACACAACGAACACTGAAGCTTTCTTT.

This chain uses TRBV4-3 with TRBJ1-1; the match to TRBD1 covers 8 bases. Trimming cost V 4 bases and J 1 base; bases outside gene matches: 8. Germline V CDR1 and CDR2: LGHNA, YSLEER. The CDR3 is 16 residues long. CDR3 loop: CASSRGTRGRNTEAFF. The CDR3 nucleotides are TGCGCCAGCAGCCGGGGGACCAGGGGGCGGAACACTGAAGCTTTCTTT.

The rearrangement links TRBV10-3 to TRBJ1-6; 11 bases line up with TRBD1. Losses at the gene ends were 4 bases for V and 1 base for J; bases not matched to a gene: 3. The germline CDR1 and CDR2 sequences are ENHRY and SYGVKD. This CDR3 is 17 amino acids long. The CDR3 bases are TGTGCCATCAGTGGGGGACAGGGGGGATCCTATAATTCACCCCTCCACTTT. Translation: CAISGGQGGSYNSPLHF.

This clone was seen a single time. This chain links TRBV9 with TRBJ1-5, with unresolved D. This CDR3 has 13 amino acids. V was cut by 4 bases and J by 4 bases, with 9 bases left in between. CDR1 and CDR2 (germline): SGDLS, YYNGEE. CDR3 region: CASSQGINQPQHF. CDR3 DNA sequence: TGTGCCAGCAGCCAAGGAATAAATCAGCCCCAGCATTTT. Filled out from reference TRBV9 and TRBJ1-5, the complete variable domain reads DSGVTQTPKHLITATGQRVTLRCSPRSGDLSVYWYQQSLDQGLQFLIQYYNGEERAKGNILERFSAQQFPDLHSELNLSSLELGDSALYFCASSQGINQPQHFGDGTRLSIL.

The V call is TRBV5-4, the J call TRBJ2-7; 8 nucleotides match TRBD1. J gave up 2 bases and V 4 bases, and 5 bases lay outside the gene matches. CDR1 is SGHNT, CDR2 YYREEE, per germline (reference sequence). The CDR3 covers 14 residues. The CDR3 sequence is CASSDRGGTYEQYF. For the CDR3, the DNA is TGTGCCAGCAGCGACAGGGGAGGAACCTACGAGCAGTACTTC.

This clone was seen only a few times. J is TRBJ1-1 and V is TRBV7-2; D unresolved. Germline-derived CDR1 and CDR2 are SGHTA and FQGNSA. V was trimmed by 5 bases and J by 1 base, leaving 8 bases between them. The CDR3 is 13 amino acids. CDR3 DNA sequence: TGTGCCAGCAGCCCCTTTAAGAACACTGAAGCTTTCTTT. Translation gives CASSPFKNTEAFF.

The rearrangement links TRBV18 to TRBJ1-6, with D perhaps TRBD1 (6 bases). V lost 3 bases, J lost 9 bases, and 12 bases lay in between. This CDR3 contains 14 residues. Germline CDR1 is KGHSH and CDR2 is LQKENI. The CDR3 bases are TGTGCCAGCTCACCGGAACAGGGAGGTTCACCCCTCCACTTT. As protein: CASSPEQGGSPLHF.

This clone was counted only a few times. The chain couples TRBV10-3 to TRBJ1-1; no clear D gene. The germline gives CDR1 ENHRY, CDR2 SYGVKD. The CDR3 runs 11 residues. V lost 6 bases and J 0 bases, leaving 2 bases between the germline ends. The CDR3, as DNA: TGTGCCATCAGGATGAACACTGAAGCTTTCTTT. This translates into CAIRMNTEAFF.

In this sample, this clone turned up once. The gene calls are TRBV5-6 and TRBJ2-7, with D maybe TRBD1 (6 bases). Germline values: CDR1 SGHDT, CDR2 YYEEEE. Trimming removed 2 bases at V and 2 bases at J, with 14 bases between. The CDR3 has 15 residues. The CDR3 is CASSFLGTTPYEQYF. DNA for the CDR3: TGTGCCAGCAGCTTTCTGGGGACAACTCCCTACGAGCAGTACTTC.

J is TRBJ1-2 and V is TRBV12-5; the D gene is possibly TRBD1 (5 bases). Trimming removed 3 bases from V and 6 bases from J, with 23 bases in between. CDR3 size: 17 residues. Germline loops: CDR1 LGHNT, CDR2 FRNRAP. The CDR3 DNA is TGTGCTAGTGGTTTTGACTTGTCCGCCGGGGCGGGAGATGGCTACACCTTC. Its protein product is CASGFDLSAGAGDGYTF.